This T cell receptor (beta chain) was sequenced during a study of shared clonotypes between healthy human individuals. Study-level findings and limits: Collection of samples was limited to blood; tissue repertoires likely differ.

About this clone itself: Its antigen is unknown.

The V end was cut by 0 bases, the J end by 6 bases, with 15 bases between. The germline gives CDR1 MNHEY, CDR2 SVGAGI. The CDR3 length is 15 residues. This table comes from immunoSEQ multiplex PCR, and its TCRdb copy is limited to in-frame clones, with some not included. The repertoire includes hundreds of thousands of clones, 90% to 96% of them detected once, and roughly 0.06% sits in the top ten. Material: naive CD4+ T cells sorted from blood. The subset denotes: CD45RA+ positively selected. This receptor was obtained from a woman aged 25 to 39 in good health. V and J are TRBV6-5 and TRBJ2-7, with D perhaps matching TRBD2 (6 bases). The DNA for the CDR3 is TGTGCCAGCAGTTACTCGATCCCTCTGGGGGGCGAGCAGTACTTC. Protein product: CASSYSIPLGGEQYF.